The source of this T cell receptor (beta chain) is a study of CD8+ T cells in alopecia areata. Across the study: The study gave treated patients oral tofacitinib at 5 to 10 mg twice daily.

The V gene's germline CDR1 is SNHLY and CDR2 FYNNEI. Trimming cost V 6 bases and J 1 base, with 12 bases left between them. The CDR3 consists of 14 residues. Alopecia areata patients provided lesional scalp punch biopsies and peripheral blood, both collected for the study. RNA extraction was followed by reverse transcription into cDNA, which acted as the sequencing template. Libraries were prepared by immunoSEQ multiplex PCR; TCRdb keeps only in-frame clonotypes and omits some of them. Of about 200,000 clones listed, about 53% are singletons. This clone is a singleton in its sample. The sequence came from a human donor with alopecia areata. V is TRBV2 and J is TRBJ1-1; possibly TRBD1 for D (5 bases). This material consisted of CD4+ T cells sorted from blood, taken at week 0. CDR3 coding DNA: TGTGCCAGCAGACAGGCAGACGCGAACACTGAAGCTTTCTTT. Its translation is CASRQADANTEAFF.